Listed here are 28 T cell receptor beta chains from one sample, sequenced in a study of T cell responses to AZD1222 COVID-19 vaccine. The table came from immunoSEQ multiplex PCR; TCRdb's copy has only in-frame clones and leaves some out. The data contain 150,000 or so clones, under 95% of them singletons. The sequencing here drew on peripheral blood, taken on day 0 of AZD1222 vaccination. The receptors stem from an adult in good health.

This sequence joins TRBV11-3 and TRBJ2-3; D call uncertain. V was pared by 0 bases and J by 1 base, with 11 bases between. Germline V gene sequence: CDR1 SGHNT, CDR2 YENEEA. This CDR3 has 16 amino acids. The CDR3 DNA is TGTGCCAGCAGCTTAGATCGAGGCCACGGCACAGATACGCAGTATTTT. It encodes CASSLDRGHGTDTQYF. The entire variable domain, with the rest obtained from reference TRBV11-3 and TRBJ2-3, is as follows: EAGVVQSPRYKIIEKKQPVAFWCNPISGHNTLYWYLQNLGQGPELLIRYENEEAVDDSQLPKDRFSAERLKGVDSTLKIQPAELGDSAVYLCASSLDRGHGTDTQYFGPGTRLTVL.

The genes are TRBV28 and TRBJ1-6; 9 nucleotides agree with TRBD1. Germline loops: CDR1 MDHEN, CDR2 SYDVKM. The V gene end was trimmed by 6 bases and the J gene end by 7 bases; junction bases not matched to a gene: 7. The CDR3 extends over 15 amino acids. In DNA, the CDR3 is TGTGCCAGCAGCTATTTGACAGGGGGGAATTCACCCCTCCACTTT. Its protein product is CASSYLTGGNSPLHF.

The J gene is TRBJ2-2, the V gene TRBV28; possibly TRBD1 for D (5 bases). Germline V lookup: CDR1 MDHEN, CDR2 SYDVKM. Trimming took off 6 bases at V and 7 bases at J, with 15 bases between the two ends. The CDR3 runs to 14 residues. This CDR3 reads CASSLGPLSGELFF. As DNA, the CDR3 is TGTGCCAGCAGCCTGGGGCCCTTAAGCGGGGAGCTGTTTTTT.

This clone was counted a single time. The chain uses TRBV2 and TRBJ1-4, with TRBD1 identical over 7 bases. This CDR3 comprises 13 residues. Germline loops: CDR1 SNHLY, CDR2 FYNNEI. Trimming at V came to 8 bases and at J to 5 bases, leaving 5 bases not matched to a gene. For the CDR3, the DNA is TGTGCCAGCCTACGACAGGGAAATGAAAAACTGTTTTTT. This translates into CASLRQGNEKLFF.

This rearrangement joins TRBV4-1 to TRBJ1-6; the D gene is possibly TRBD1 (6 bases). V was pared by 1 base and J by 7 bases, with 11 bases between. Germline CDR1 MGHRA, CDR2 YSYEKL. This CDR3 comprises 15 residues. The CDR3 bases are TGCGCCAGCAGCCAAGTACAGGGAGGGAATTCACCCCTCCACTTT. Translating gives CASSQVQGGNSPLHF.

V is TRBV13 and J is TRBJ2-7; D might be TRBD1 (6 bases). The CDR3 sequence is 15 residues long. Trimming took off 5 bases at V and 2 bases at J, with 16 bases between the two ends. The germline CDR1 and CDR2 sequences are PRHDT and FYEKMQ (reference sequence). This CDR3 is CASSPTAQGTYEQYF. In DNA, the CDR3 is TGTGCCAGCAGCCCCACCGCACAGGGAACCTACGAGCAGTACTTC.

This chain links TRBV3-1 (or the pseudogene TRBV3-2) with TRBJ1-1; D not certain. There are 16 residues in the CDR3. Germline loops: CDR1 LGHDT, CDR2 YNNKEL (reference sequence). With 0 bases removed from V and 1 base from J, the gap between germline ends came to 12 bases. DNA for the CDR3: TGTGCCAGCAGCCAAGATTTGTCTAGTCGGAACACTGAAGCTTTCTTT. Encoded protein: CASSQDLSSRNTEAFF.

V usage is TRBV9 and J usage is TRBJ2-7; D remains ambiguous. V was clipped by 0 bases and J by 3 bases, with 10 bases between them. There are 14 residues in the CDR3. The germline gives CDR1 SGDLS, CDR2 YYNGEE. The CDR3 sequence is CASSVANGNYEQYF. The CDR3 DNA sequence: TGTGCCAGCAGCGTAGCTAACGGAAACTACGAGCAGTACTTC. Using reference TRBV9 and TRBJ2-7 for the parts outside the CDR3, the full variable domain is DSGVTQTPKHLITATGQRVTLRCSPRSGDLSVYWYQQSLDQGLQFLIQYYNGEERAKGNILERFSAQQFPDLHSELNLSSLELGDSALYFCASSVANGNYEQYFGPGTRLTVT.

V is TRBV7-8 and J is TRBJ1-1; D is undetermined. CDR3 length equals 14 residues. CDR1 is SGHVS and CDR2 is FQNEAQ in the germline V gene. Trimming cost V 5 bases and J 2 bases, with 12 bases left between them. The CDR3 loop is CASSTTTRNTEAFF. In DNA form, the CDR3 reads TGTGCCAGCAGCACAACGACCCGTAACACTGAAGCTTTCTTT.

This chain uses TRBV7-2 with TRBJ1-1; no firm D call. The CDR3 length is 13 residues. V was trimmed by 1 base and J by 10 bases, leaving 13 bases between them. CDR1 is SGHTA, CDR2 FQGNSA, per germline. The CDR3 DNA follows: TGTGCCAGCAGCTTAGATCGGCAGGTTCGAGCTTTCTTT. Translation: CASSLDRQVRAFF.

The V gene is TRBV6-5, the J gene TRBJ1-2; possible D gene TRBD1, 5 bases. CDR3 length: 13 residues. V was cut by 7 bases and J by 6 bases, with 15 bases left in between. The germline gives CDR1 MNHEY, CDR2 SVGAGI. The CDR3 spells CASTEGRGHGYTF. DNA of the CDR3: TGTGCCAGCACCGAGGGGAGGGGACATGGCTACACCTTC.

The chain joins TRBV5-1 to TRBJ1-2, with 9 bases that match TRBD1. Germline CDR1 is SGHRS and CDR2 is YFSETQ. V lost 3 bases, J lost 6 bases, and 9 bases stayed unmatched. The CDR3 has 15 residues. The chain's CDR3 is CASSSSQGAYDGYTF. CDR3 sequence (DNA): TGCGCCAGCAGCTCATCACAGGGGGCATACGATGGCTACACCTTC.

The chain joins TRBV7-6 to TRBJ2-3, with 9 bases aligning to TRBD2. The CDR3 is 15 residues long. Germline CDR1 and CDR2: SGHVS and FNYEAQ. V was clipped by 3 bases and J by 6 bases; unmatched bases: 7. The CDR3 bases are TGTGCCAGCAGCTTGGGAGGGCTAGCGGGGGATACGCAGTATTTT. As protein: CASSLGGLAGDTQYF.

The genes are TRBV19 and TRBJ2-1, with D maybe TRBD1 (5 bases). Looked up from germline, CDR1 is LNHDA and CDR2 is SQIVND (reference sequence). CDR3 length equals 14 residues. V was clipped by 10 bases and J by 2 bases, with 15 bases between them. DNA for the CDR3: TGTGCCACCATCGGCGGCAGGGCCTACAATGAGCAGTTCTTC. Its protein product is CATIGGRAYNEQFF.

CDR3 coding DNA: TGTGCCAGCAGCTCCGGACAGGGAATCTACGAGCAGTACTTC. Its translation: CASSSGQGIYEQYF. V usage is TRBV11-3 and J usage is TRBJ2-7, with 8 nucleotides matching TRBD1. This CDR3 comprises 14 residues. Germline V gene sequence: CDR1 SGHNT, CDR2 YENEEA. V was clipped by 4 bases and J by 3 bases; unmatched bases: 5.

In this sample, this clone turned up once. This chain connects TRBV7-8 to TRBJ1-5; 7 bases line up with TRBD1. Trimming cost V 7 bases and J 0 bases; bases outside gene matches: 3. This CDR3 has 14 residues. CDR1 SGHVS and CDR2 FQNEAQ come from the germline V gene. The CDR3 protein is CASTAGGSNQPQHF. CDR3 DNA: TGTGCCAGCACGGCAGGGGGTAGCAATCAGCCCCAGCATTTT.

This chain joins TRBV5-1 and TRBJ1-2; 7 bases are shared with TRBD1. The CDR3 has 14 amino acids. CDR1 SGHRS and CDR2 YFSETQ come from the germline V gene. Losses at the gene ends were 2 bases for V and 7 bases for J; bases not matched to a gene: 8. CDR3 loop: CASSLRGGEGGYTF. The CDR3 nucleotides read TGCGCCAGCAGCTTAAGAGGGGGCGAGGGTGGCTACACCTTC.

This clone was seen a single time. The chain is built from TRBV4-3 and TRBJ2-7; 10 bases agree with TRBD2. CDR3 length equals 16 residues. The germline gives CDR1 LGHNA, CDR2 YSLEER. V was clipped by 0 bases and J by 2 bases; unmatched bases: 4. The CDR3 is CASSQDLSGGAYEQYF. DNA for the CDR3: TGCGCCAGCAGCCAAGATTTAAGCGGGGGGGCCTACGAGCAGTACTTC.

The J gene is TRBJ1-2, the V gene TRBV19, with D hard to call. This CDR3 has 15 residues. In germline, CDR1 is LNHDA, CDR2 SQIVND (reference sequence). Trimming removed 0 bases at V and 4 bases at J, with 12 bases between. The CDR3 bases are TGTGCCAGTAGTATAGATCGTGGAGAAACCTATGGCTACACCTTC. It specifies CASSIDRGETYGYTF.

The chain couples TRBV27 to TRBJ1-2, with a possible D match to TRBD1 (5 bases). Between the trimmed V and J ends, which lost 7 bases and 7 bases, there was a span of 19 bases. This CDR3 spans 14 amino acids. The germline V gene has CDR1 MNHEY and CDR2 SMNVEV (reference sequence). CDR3 in amino acids: CASKVPGQGGGYTF. CDR3 nucleotides: TGTGCCAGCAAGGTCCCCGGCCAGGGAGGTGGCTACACCTTC.

The chain employs TRBV13 and TRBJ2-5; 9 bases line up with TRBD2. Germline values: CDR1 PRHDT, CDR2 FYEKMQ (reference sequence). After removal of 2 bases from V and 5 bases from J, the junction contained 6 bases not matched to a gene. There are 15 residues in the CDR3. The CDR3 nucleotides read TGTGCCAGCAGCTTAAGCGGGGGGCCCTTCGAGACCCAGTACTTC. This sequence encodes CASSLSGGPFETQYF. The full variable domain, rest sourced from reference TRBV13 and TRBJ2-5, is AAGVIQSPRHLIKEKRETATLKCYPIPRHDTVYWYQQGPGQDPQFLISFYEKMQSDKGSIPDRFSAQQFSDYHSELNMSSLELGDSALYFCASSLSGGPFETQYFGPGTRLLVL.

CDR3 sequence: CASSERARGQPQHF. In DNA form, the CDR3 reads TGTGCCAGCAGTGAACGAGCCAGGGGTCAGCCCCAGCATTTT. The V gene is TRBV6-1, the J gene TRBJ1-5, with D perhaps matching TRBD1 (6 bases). Trimming removed 2 bases at V and 6 bases at J, with 11 bases between. This CDR3 region has 14 residues. From germline, CDR1 is MNHNS and CDR2 SASEGT.

This clone has more than one count but fewer than ten. The chain is built from TRBV7-6 and TRBJ1-4; D not certain. With 3 bases removed from V and 3 bases from J, the gap between germline ends came to 17 bases. The germline V gene has CDR1 SGHVS and CDR2 FNYEAQ. This CDR3 has 17 amino acids. CDR3 loop: CASSLVGSHGANEKLFF. For the CDR3, the DNA is TGTGCCAGCAGCTTGGTGGGGTCCCACGGAGCTAATGAAAAACTGTTTTTT.

The chain has TRBV28 and TRBJ1-2; TRBD1 is a possible D gene (6 bases). In germline, CDR1 is MDHEN, CDR2 SYDVKM. There are 14 residues in the CDR3. The germline V and J ends were trimmed by 2 bases and 6 bases, with 13 bases remaining between them. The CDR3 spells CASSLTWGLNGYTF. Here the CDR3 DNA reads TGTGCCAGCAGTTTAACGTGGGGGCTAAATGGCTACACCTTC.

The chain couples TRBV18 to TRBJ1-3; D gene uncertain. The V and J ends lost 0 bases and 7 bases respectively, with 10 bases between them. Germline V lookup: CDR1 KGHSH, CDR2 LQKENI. The CDR3 totals 14 residues. CDR3 in DNA: TGTGCCAGCTCACCACCGGGTAGTAGGAACACCATATATTTT. This sequence encodes CASSPPGSRNTIYF.

The CDR3 bases are TGTGCCAGTAGTATGGGAGGGCGAGCCTATAATTCACCCCTCCACTTT. As protein: CASSMGGRAYNSPLHF. The chain couples TRBV19 to TRBJ1-6, with D hard to call. This CDR3 is 16 amino acids long. Germline CDR1 reads LNHDA; CDR2 reads SQIVND (reference sequence). The germline V and J ends were trimmed by 3 bases and 2 bases, with 11 bases remaining between them.

The gene calls are TRBV18 and TRBJ2-3; no definite D call. CDR1 KGHSH and CDR2 LQKENI come from the germline V gene. V was shortened by 0 bases and J by 1 base, with 8 bases between the two germline ends. The CDR3 runs to 15 residues. The chain's CDR3 is CASSPPVDGTDTQYF. CDR3 in DNA: TGTGCCAGCTCACCACCGGTAGATGGCACAGATACGCAGTATTTT.

The J gene is TRBJ1-1, the V gene TRBV5-1; TRBD1 might be the D (5 bases). The germline CDR1 and CDR2 sequences are SGHRS and YFSETQ. With 4 bases removed from V and 4 bases from J, the gap between germline ends came to 20 bases. The CDR3 spans 16 residues. DNA for the CDR3: TGCGCCAGCAGCCCGAGGACACGGGCAAGAGGCACTGAAGCTTTCTTT. Translated, it gives CASSPRTRARGTEAFF.